Shown below are 11 T cell receptor beta chains from a single sample sequenced in a study of cytomegalovirus exposure and HLA in healthy donors. Sequenced by immunoSEQ multiplex PCR; TCRdb stores in-frame clones only, minus some. The sample lists tens of thousands of clones, around 90% occurring once. Sequenced sample: PBMCs. These receptors originate from a man aged 25-40 years in good health and CMV-seronegative.

V is TRBV28 and J is TRBJ1-1; unclear D gene. V dropped 8 bases and J dropped 0 bases, with 16 bases sitting between them. The CDR3 contains 15 residues. Germline values: CDR1 MDHEN, CDR2 SYDVKM. CDR3 in DNA: TGTGCCAGCTCCTCCGGCGGCGGGATGAACACTGAAGCTTTCTTT. It yields the protein CASSSGGGMNTEAFF.

The V call is TRBV6-1, the J call TRBJ2-5, with D perhaps matching TRBD1 (8 bases). Germline V gene data show CDR1 as MNHNS and CDR2 as SASEGT. V was shortened by 6 bases and J by 5 bases, with 16 bases between the two germline ends. The CDR3 has 14 amino acids. CDR3 protein: CASRATGGGETQYF. DNA of the CDR3: TGTGCCAGCAGGGCCACAGGGGGAGGGGAGACCCAGTACTTC.

The chain has TRBV11-2 and TRBJ1-2, with D possibly TRBD1 on 5 matching bases. Germline V gene sequence: CDR1 SGHAT, CDR2 FQNNGV. The CDR3 loop spans 14 amino acids. The germline V and J ends were trimmed by 5 bases and 5 bases, with 15 bases remaining between them. The DNA of the CDR3 is TGTGCCAGCAGCCCTCCGGGGGAGGTATATGGCTACACCTTC. It encodes CASSPPGEVYGYTF.

The chain employs TRBV7-9 and TRBJ2-7, with a possible D match to TRBD2 (6 bases). Germline assignment: CDR1 SEHNR and CDR2 FQNEAQ (reference sequence). Trimming took off 6 bases at V and 2 bases at J, with 8 bases between the two ends. The CDR3 covers 12 residues. The CDR3: CASSWGAYEQYF. CDR3 sequence (DNA): TGTGCCAGCAGTTGGGGGGCCTACGAGCAGTACTTC.

The chain combines TRBV27 with TRBJ2-2, with TRBD2 matching over 12 bases. This CDR3 comprises 17 residues. Germline values: CDR1 MNHEY, CDR2 SMNVEV (reference sequence). The J segment lost 4 bases and the V segment lost 1 base, leaving 4 bases of the junction unmatched. DNA for the CDR3: TGTGCCAGCAGTTTATTTGCGACTAGCGGGAGCACCGGGGAGCTGTTTTTT. Amino acid sequence: CASSLFATSGSTGELFF.

This clone showed up just once. This rearrangement joins TRBV9 to TRBJ2-1; weak D call: TRBD2 (5 bases). The germline gives CDR1 SGDLS, CDR2 YYNGEE. This CDR3 is 15 amino acids long. Trimming took off 0 bases at V and 2 bases at J, with 9 bases between the two ends. DNA for the CDR3: TGTGCCAGCAGCGTAGGAAGCGGAACCTACAATGAGCAGTTCTTC. This gives the protein CASSVGSGTYNEQFF.

The rearrangement links TRBV5-4 to TRBJ2-2, with unresolved D. CDR3 length equals 14 residues. Germline V gene sequence: CDR1 SGHNT, CDR2 YYREEE (reference sequence). The V gene lost 2 bases and the J gene lost 4 bases, with 9 bases spanning the gap. CDR3: CASSFLSGTGELFF. The CDR3 DNA follows: TGTGCCAGCAGCTTCCTATCTGGCACCGGGGAGCTGTTTTTT.

DNA for the CDR3: TGTGCCACCAGCATGGGAGGAGAGAGCGAGACCCAGTACTTC. Amino acid sequence: CATSMGGESETQYF. The chain couples TRBV15 to TRBJ2-5, with D perhaps matching TRBD2 (6 bases). Germline CDR1 and CDR2: LNHNV and YYDKDF (reference sequence). Trimming cost V 4 bases and J 5 bases, with 14 bases left between them. The CDR3 has 14 residues. The entire variable domain, with the rest obtained from reference TRBV15 and TRBJ2-5, is as follows: DAMVIQNPRYQVTQFGKPVTLSCSQTLNHNVMYWYQQKSSQAPKLLFHYYDKDFNNEADTPDNFQSRRPNTSFCFLDIRSPGLGDTAMYLCATSMGGESETQYFGPGTRLLVL.

J is TRBJ2-5 and V is TRBV5-1; 12 bases map to TRBD2. The V gene end was trimmed by 1 base and the J gene end by 3 bases; junction bases not matched to a gene: 7. CDR1 SGHRS and CDR2 YFSETQ come from the germline V gene. There are 17 residues in the CDR3. The CDR3 spells CASSLLGLAGTKETQYF. The DNA for the CDR3 is TGCGCCAGCAGCTTGCTAGGACTAGCGGGGACGAAAGAGACCCAGTACTTC.

The V and J genes are TRBV2 and TRBJ2-1, with D hard to call. The V and J ends lost 10 bases and 4 bases respectively, with 14 bases between them. Per germline, CDR1 SNHLY and CDR2 FYNNEI. CDR3 length: 13 residues. The CDR3 loop reads CAIGDFLYNEQFF. CDR3 coding DNA: TGTGCCATCGGTGACTTCCTTTACAATGAGCAGTTCTTC.

The gene calls are TRBV6-5 and TRBJ2-5, with D unresolved. Trimming removed 0 bases at V and 1 base at J, with 12 bases between. CDR1 is MNHEY and CDR2 is SVGAGI in the germline V gene. This CDR3 contains 16 residues. The chain's CDR3 is CASSYSRTQRQETQYF. CDR3 sequence (DNA): TGTGCCAGCAGTTACTCGCGTACTCAACGCCAAGAGACCCAGTACTTC.